What follows are 32 T cell receptor beta chains derived from one specimen sequenced in a study. TCRdb re-derived calls from the 5' RACE reads in MiXCR, one entry per CDR3 protein. The sample holds approximately 7,100 distinct CDR3 sequences, around 72% seen once. Treg sorting used a CD4+CD25+CD127-/low gate. The sequenced sample was tumor-infiltrating Tregs sorted from the breast tumor. The source of these receptors is a female donor with breast cancer.

This clonotype is a singleton in its sample. This chain joins TRBV7-9 and TRBJ1-1, with TRBD1 identical over 8 bases. Losses at the gene ends were 4 bases for V and 8 bases for J; bases not matched to a gene: 6. CDR1 and CDR2 (germline): SEHNR, FQNEAQ (reference sequence). The CDR3 covers 13 residues. This chain's CDR3 is CASSSGQGPEAFF. The CDR3, as DNA: TGTGCCAGCAGCTCCGGACAGGGCCCCGAAGCTTTCTTT.

The chain recombines TRBV5-3 with TRBJ1-1; no clear D gene. TRBV5-3 falls under the ORF class, with uncertain function. The germline V and J ends were trimmed by 2 bases and 8 bases, with 16 bases remaining between them. This CDR3 is 14 amino acids long. DNA for the CDR3: TGTGCCAGAAGCTTACCTACCCACTTGGGGGAAGCTTTCTTT. Translating gives CARSLPTHLGEAFF.

This clonotype was counted a few times. The chain recombines TRBV27 with TRBJ2-7; 11 bases agree with TRBD2. The CDR3 sequence is 17 residues long. V lost 6 bases to trimming and J lost 1 base; unmatched junction nucleotides: 11. The germline gives CDR1 MNHEY, CDR2 SMNVEV (reference sequence). CDR3 loop: CASSRGTGTSGSYEQYF. The CDR3 DNA reads as TGTGCCAGCAGCCGGGGCACCGGGACTAGCGGATCCTACGAGCAGTACTTC.

The rearrangement links TRBV29-1 to TRBJ2-5; 7 bases align to TRBD1. Trimming took 4 bases from V and 2 from J; bases not matched to a gene: 4. The CDR3 has 13 residues. The germline CDR1 and CDR2 sequences are SQVTM and ANQGSEA. CDR3 amino acids: CSVVRTGQETQYF. CDR3 nucleotide sequence: TGCAGCGTTGTTCGGACAGGTCAAGAGACCCAGTACTTC.

The CDR3 is CSARDDRGLDEQFF. In DNA form, the CDR3 reads TGCAGTGCTAGGGATGACAGGGGTTTAGATGAGCAGTTCTTC. The chain employs TRBV20-1 and TRBJ2-1, with 8 bases aligning to TRBD1. The V segment lost 3 bases and the J segment 8 bases; nucleotides outside the gene matches: 9. Per germline, CDR1 DFQATT and CDR2 SNEGSKA (reference sequence). The CDR3 loop spans 14 amino acids.

This clonotype was seen more than once but under ten times. The chain carries TRBV20-1 and TRBJ2-1; D is unresolved. The V and J ends lost 5 bases and 4 bases respectively, with 18 bases between them. The CDR3 runs to 15 residues. Germline-derived CDR1 and CDR2 are DFQATT and SNEGSKA (reference sequence). The DNA for the CDR3 is TGCAGTGCTCTACCCCCCGTCGGCCCTTACAATGAGCAGTTCTTC. This gives the protein CSALPPVGPYNEQFF.

The gene calls are TRBV5-1 and TRBJ1-5, with TRBD1 matching 8 bases. Germline V lookup: CDR1 SGHRS, CDR2 YFSETQ. J lost 4 bases, V lost 4 bases, and 7 bases had no gene match. This CDR3 spans 15 amino acids. The CDR3 region is CASSTGGQENQPQHF. DNA for the CDR3: TGCGCCAGCAGCACGGGGGGACAGGAAAATCAGCCCCAGCATTTT.

The CDR3: CSLGGLAGGQETQYF. The CDR3 DNA reads as TGCAGTCTAGGGGGGCTAGCGGGAGGGCAGGAGACCCAGTACTTC. This chain connects TRBV20-1 to TRBJ2-5, with TRBD2 matching over 12 bases. The CDR3 consists of 15 residues. V was clipped by 8 bases and J by 5 bases; unmatched bases: 12. Germline V gene lookup returns CDR1 DFQATT and CDR2 SNEGSKA (reference sequence).

On this clonotype itself: Germline and junction disagree at one end, which may indicate a read error. The V call is TRBV28, the J call TRBJ2-3; 9 positions match TRBD1. Germline-derived CDR1 and CDR2 are MDHEN and SYDVKM. CDR3 length equals 14 residues. CDR3 DNA: TGTGCCAGCAGTGTAAGGACAGGGGAAGATACGCAGTACTTT. It specifies CASSVRTGEDTQYF.

V and J are TRBV6-5 and TRBJ1-1; the D gene is possibly TRBD1 (6 bases). The CDR3 runs 14 residues. V was cut by 5 bases and J by 1 base, with 11 bases left in between. Germline loops: CDR1 MNHEY, CDR2 SVGAGI. CDR3: CASSPQGSNTEAFF. In DNA form, the CDR3 reads TGTGCCAGCAGTCCACAGGGTTCGAACACTGAAGCTTTCTTT.

J is TRBJ2-7 and V is TRBV27; tentatively, D is TRBD1 or TRBD2 (6 bases each). V was trimmed by 3 bases and J by 5 bases, leaving 14 bases between them. CDR1 and CDR2 (germline): MNHEY, SMNVEV (reference sequence). CDR3 length equals 14 residues. CDR3 residues: CASSLEGGRHEQYF. In DNA form, the CDR3 reads TGTGCCAGCAGTTTGGAGGGGGGCCGGCACGAGCAGTACTTC.

The chain uses TRBV12-3 or TRBV12-4 and TRBJ1-4; unclear D gene. The CDR3 totals 15 residues. V was shortened by 3 bases and J by 5 bases, with 13 bases between the two germline ends. CDR3 in amino acids: CASSLSSEANEKLFF. For the CDR3, the DNA is TGTGCCAGCAGTTTGAGCAGTGAGGCCAATGAAAAACTGTTTTTT.

Concerning this clonotype: Germline and junction disagree at one end, which may indicate a read error. The rearrangement links TRBV15 to TRBJ1-2; tentatively, D is TRBD1 (5 bases). The CDR3 has 14 amino acids. Per the germline V gene, CDR1 is LNHNV and CDR2 is YYDKDF (reference sequence). CDR3 coding DNA: TGTGCCACCAGCATCGCAGGGCCCGCCTATGGCTACACTTTC. Protein: CATSIAGPAYGYTF.

The J gene is TRBJ1-2, the V gene TRBV20-1; D not resolved. Trimming took off 0 bases at V and 3 bases at J, with 14 bases between the two ends. The CDR3 has 15 amino acids. Germline V CDR1 and CDR2: DFQATT, SNEGSKA (reference sequence). CDR3 region: CSARDTRTLYYGYTF. CDR3 bases: TGCAGTGCTAGAGACACCCGGACCCTATACTATGGCTACACCTTC.

This rearrangement joins TRBV5-1 to TRBJ2-7; maybe TRBD1 (5 bases). Looked up from germline, CDR1 is SGHRS and CDR2 is YFSETQ. The CDR3 sequence is 13 residues long. Trimming cost V 3 bases and J 2 bases, with 9 bases left between them. Written as DNA, the CDR3 is TGCGCCAGCAGCTCAGGGATACCCTACGAGCAGTACTTC. Protein: CASSSGIPYEQYF.

The chain recombines TRBV20-1 with TRBJ2-1; 8 positions agree with TRBD2. The CDR3 covers 13 residues. The germline V gene encodes CDR1 DFQATT and CDR2 SNEGSKA (reference sequence). J was trimmed by 6 bases and V by 6 bases; bases with no gene match: 7. In DNA form, the CDR3 reads TGCAGTGCAGGACGGGGGGGCGTCAATGAGCAGTTCTTC. It encodes CSAGRGGVNEQFF.

The chain joins TRBV7-6 to TRBJ2-1; 7 positions agree with TRBD1. This CDR3 comprises 15 residues. Germline V CDR1 and CDR2: SGHVS, FNYEAQ. With 1 base clipped from V and 4 bases from J, the junction kept 4 bases outside the gene matches. CDR3 sequence (DNA): TGTGCCAGCAGCTTAGGACAGGGCAATTACAATGAGCAGTTCTTC. Amino acid sequence: CASSLGQGNYNEQFF.

V and J are TRBV5-1 and TRBJ2-7; tentatively, D is TRBD1 (6 bases). The V end lost 0 bases, the J end lost 5 bases, and 15 bases lay between the germline ends. Looked up from germline, CDR1 is SGHRS and CDR2 is YFSETQ. CDR3 length equals 15 residues. CDR3 sequence (DNA): TGCGCCAGCAGCTTGGATGGGAGCAGGGGCGACGAGCAGTACTTC. Protein sequence: CASSLDGSRGDEQYF.

V and J are TRBV5-1 and TRBJ2-7; 10 bases are shared with TRBD2. V was clipped by 1 base and J by 4 bases; unmatched bases: 11. The CDR3 is made up of 17 amino acids. Germline lookup yields CDR1 SGHRS and CDR2 YFSETQ. The chain's CDR3 is CASSLRLAGEGGYEQYF. The CDR3 DNA reads TGCGCCAGCAGCTTGCGGCTAGCGGGAGAGGGGGGATACGAGCAGTACTTC.

The sample holds one count of this clonotype. The V gene is TRBV5-1, the J gene TRBJ1-3; TRBD1 might be the D (5 bases). The CDR3 is 18 amino acids. The germline V gene encodes CDR1 SGHRS and CDR2 YFSETQ. V lost 4 bases to trimming and J lost 0 bases, with 20 bases between them. CDR3 sequence reads: CASSPGGLQTFSGNTIYF. The CDR3 DNA sequence: TGCGCCAGCAGCCCCGGGGGACTTCAGACTTTCTCTGGAAACACCATATATTTT.

The chain has TRBV20-1 and TRBJ2-3; D unresolved. CDR1 and CDR2 (germline): DFQATT, SNEGSKA (reference sequence). With 2 bases removed from V and 3 bases from J, the gap between germline ends came to 9 bases. The CDR3 is made up of 13 amino acids. The CDR3 sequence: CSARISLTDTQYF. The CDR3 nucleotides are TGCAGTGCTAGAATATCCCTGACAGATACGCAGTATTTT.

This clonotype was observed a few times. The V gene is TRBV4-2, the J gene TRBJ2-1; 13 bases map to TRBD2. The CDR3 spans 16 residues. V lost 3 bases, J lost 4 bases, and 3 bases stayed unmatched. Germline loops: CDR1 LGHNA, CDR2 YNFKEQ. The CDR3 spells CASSQGGLAGYNEQFF. The DNA of the CDR3 is TGTGCCAGCAGCCAGGGGGGACTAGCGGGGTACAATGAGCAGTTCTTC.

The chain has TRBV10-1 and TRBJ2-5; TRBD2 agrees at 12 bases. The CDR3 is 16 amino acids. The ends lost 2 bases at V and 6 bases at J; junction bases unmatched: 7. The germline CDR1 and CDR2 sequences are WNHNN and SYGVQD (reference sequence). Here the CDR3 DNA reads TGCGCCAGCAGTGAGGGGACTAGCGGGCTGGGAAAGACCCAGTACTTC. Its protein product is CASSEGTSGLGKTQYF.

V gene TRBV7-9 combines with J gene TRBJ1-1; no clear D. CDR1 is SEHNR and CDR2 is FQNEAQ in the germline V gene (reference sequence). This CDR3 comprises 14 residues. V lost 6 bases, J lost 1 base, and 12 bases lay in between. CDR3 in DNA: TGTGCCAGCAGTTTCGGCACAGCGAACACTGAAGCTTTCTTT. Encoded protein: CASSFGTANTEAFF.

A note on this clonotype: One end of the junction is discordant with germline, which a read error may explain. This rearrangement joins TRBV18 to TRBJ2-3, with D maybe TRBD1 (6 bases). The CDR3 loop spans 13 amino acids. Germline assignment: CDR1 KGHSH and CDR2 LQKENI. CDR3 sequence: CAGSPSQGDTQYF. CDR3 nucleotides: TGCGCCGGCTCACCGTCACAGGGAGATACGCAGTATTTT. Based on the CDR3 plus reference TRBV18 and TRBJ2-3, the full variable domain is NAGVMQNPRHLVRRRGQEARLRCSPMKGHSHVYWYRQLPEEGLKFMVYLQKENIIDESGMPKERFSAEFPKEGPSILRIQQVVRGDSAAYFCAGSPSQGDTQYFGPGTRLTVL.

The gene calls are TRBV20-1 and TRBJ2-2; the match to TRBD2 covers 11 bases. The germline V gene has CDR1 DFQATT and CDR2 SNEGSKA (reference sequence). V shed 6 bases and J 2 bases; nucleotides not matched to a gene: 5. The CDR3 has 15 residues. The CDR3 nucleotides read TGCAGTGCCGAGCGACTAGCGGGAAACACCGGGGAGCTGTTTTTT. Translated, it gives CSAERLAGNTGELFF.

The CDR3 DNA reads TGCGCCAGCAGCTTGGCCGGGACAGGTCCCGAGCAGTACTTC. This translates into CASSLAGTGPEQYF. The chain carries TRBV5-1 and TRBJ2-7, with 8 bases that match TRBD1. Germline CDR1 reads SGHRS; CDR2 reads YFSETQ. V lost 0 bases and J lost 6; bases outside the gene matches: 5. CDR3 length: 14 residues.

DNA for the CDR3: TGCGCCAGCAGCACCGGACAGGGTACCGGGGAGCTGTTTTTT. Translation: CASSTGQGTGELFF. J is TRBJ2-2 and V is TRBV5-1; 8 nucleotides match TRBD1. V gave up 4 bases and J gave up 5 bases; unmatched junction bases: 4. The CDR3 length is 14 residues. Germline V gene data show CDR1 as SGHRS and CDR2 as YFSETQ.

The chain has TRBV6-5 and TRBJ1-3; weak D call: TRBD1 (5 bases). Trimming pared 4 bases from V and 1 base from J, leaving 11 bases between. This CDR3 contains 15 residues. Germline V gives CDR1 MNHEY, CDR2 SVGAGI. The DNA of the CDR3 is TGTGCCAGCAGTTTGACAGCCCATTCTGGAAACACCATATATTTT. Its translation: CASSLTAHSGNTIYF.

This clonotype was detected a few times. This chain connects TRBV7-9 to TRBJ1-2, with 7 bases aligning to TRBD1. Trimming at V came to 5 bases and at J to 4 bases, leaving 4 bases not matched to a gene. This CDR3 has 13 amino acids. Germline CDR1 reads SEHNR; CDR2 reads FQNEAQ (reference sequence). CDR3 in DNA: TGTGCCAGCAGCGCCCGGGACAGCTATGGCTACACCTTC. It translates to CASSARDSYGYTF.

CDR3 sequence: CSALTGDIQYF. The DNA for the CDR3 is TGCAGCGCACTGACAGGGGATATTCAGTACTTC. The chain employs TRBV29-1 and TRBJ2-4; 8 nucleotides agree with TRBD1. The germline V gene encodes CDR1 SQVTM and CDR2 ANQGSEA. V shed 7 bases and J 10 bases; nucleotides not matched to a gene: 6. The CDR3 runs to 11 residues.

As regards this clonotype: One junction end disagrees with the germline gene, perhaps due to a read error. J is TRBJ1-5 and V is TRBV6-1, with no clear D. The germline gives CDR1 MNHNS, CDR2 SASEGT. The length of the CDR3 is 14 residues. DNA of the CDR3: TGTGCCAGCAGTGAGTGGCCTAGCAATCAGTCCCAGCATTTT. Its protein product is CASSEWPSNQSQHF.